The rows below give T cell receptor beta chains drawn from one sample of a study of T cell responses to AZD1222 COVID-19 vaccine. TCRdb keeps only in-frame clones here, not all; method: immunoSEQ multiplex PCR. The sample shows about 120,000 clones, about 91% of them seen only once. Sequences were derived from peripheral blood, sampled on day 0 of AZD1222 vaccination. The receptor set was obtained from an adult in good health. CDR3s include the opening cysteine and the closing phenylalanine or tryptophan.

CDR3 protein: CASGLMPPPATNEKLFF
V gene: TRBV12-5
J gene: TRBJ1-4

CDR3 protein: CASRPDRHSGYTF
V gene: TRBV6-5
J gene: TRBJ1-2

CDR3 protein: CASTKGPQGGEVNTEAFF
V gene: TRBV4-1
J gene: TRBJ1-1

CDR3 protein: CASRSQGAVGELFF
V gene: TRBV9
J gene: TRBJ2-2

CDR3 protein: CASSRDRAEGAGELFF
V gene: TRBV5-4
J gene: TRBJ2-2

CDR3 protein: CASSSRIVEKLFF
V gene: TRBV5-6
J gene: TRBJ1-4

CDR3 protein: CASSRTSGPYEQYF
V gene: TRBV27
J gene: TRBJ2-7

CDR3 protein: CASSLSSGDYEQYF
V gene: TRBV5-4
J gene: TRBJ2-7

CDR3 protein: CASSWGTDTQYF
V gene: TRBV28
J gene: TRBJ2-3

CDR3 protein: CASRATGLKQPQHF
V gene: TRBV6-5
J gene: TRBJ1-5

CDR3 protein: CASLKGVGTEAFF
V gene: TRBV12-3/TRBV12-4
J gene: TRBJ1-1

CDR3 protein: CASSISWGSDTQYF
V gene: TRBV19
J gene: TRBJ2-3

CDR3 protein: CASSQGTSRDEQFF
V gene: TRBV6-5
J gene: TRBJ2-1